What follows are 19 T cell receptor beta chains derived from one specimen sequenced in a study of early stage breast cancer tumors. Sequencing used immunoSEQ multiplex PCR; TCRdb keeps in-frame clones, though not all of them. The table shows 25,000 to 35,000 clones, with about 70% occurring only once. Sequenced material: blood. The receptors stem from a person aged 45-65 years with breast cancer.

This clone was observed a single time. V and J are TRBV27 and TRBJ2-7; 7 positions match TRBD1. V trimming: 3 bases; J trimming: 1 base; junction bases outside the gene matches: 6. Germline values: CDR1 MNHEY, CDR2 SMNVEV (reference sequence). CDR3 size: 15 residues. The CDR3 spells CASSFRTGDSYEQYF. The CDR3 DNA is TGTGCCAGCAGTTTCAGAACAGGGGATTCCTACGAGCAGTACTTC.

The V gene is TRBV7-2, the J gene TRBJ2-6; D not resolved. In germline, CDR1 is SGHTA, CDR2 FQGNSA. Trimming shortened V by 5 bases and J by 4 bases, and 15 bases separated the two germline ends. The CDR3 runs to 16 residues. The CDR3 DNA sequence: TGTGCCAGCAGCCCCCGGGTAGCTACCGGGGCCAACGTCCTGACTTTC. Translating gives CASSPRVATGANVLTF.

This chain joins TRBV5-1 and TRBJ2-1, with unresolved D. Trimming left V 0 bases short and J 0 bases short, with 10 bases between. Per the germline V gene, CDR1 is SGHRS and CDR2 is YFSETQ. CDR3 length: 16 residues. The CDR3 region has the DNA TGCGCCAGCAGCTTGGGTGGCACAAGCTCCTACAATGAGCAGTTCTTC. Protein product: CASSLGGTSSYNEQFF.

This clone has just a few counts. The J gene is TRBJ1-2, the V gene TRBV7-3; TRBD1 matches 8 bases. Germline CDR1 SGHTA, CDR2 FQGTGA. The CDR3 has 17 residues. Trimming at V came to 1 base and at J to 6 bases, leaving 13 bases not matched to a gene. The CDR3 sequence: CASSLKGTGGPKDGYTF. The CDR3 DNA is TGTGCCAGCAGCTTAAAAGGGACAGGTGGACCTAAGGATGGCTACACCTTC.

This rearrangement joins TRBV4-1 to TRBJ2-7; 7 nucleotides line up with TRBD2. Germline V gives CDR1 MGHRA, CDR2 YSYEKL. The CDR3 has 15 residues. V lost 1 base, J lost 2 bases, and 5 bases stayed unmatched. CDR3 loop: CASSQVLAGPYEQYF. The CDR3 DNA reads TGCGCCAGCAGCCAAGTTTTAGCGGGCCCCTACGAGCAGTACTTC.

The chain joins TRBV27 to TRBJ1-2; 10 positions match TRBD1. The CDR3 contains 13 residues. V was pared by 6 bases and J by 4 bases, with 2 bases of the junction left unmatched. CDR1 is MNHEY and CDR2 is SMNVEV in the germline V gene (reference sequence). The CDR3 reads CASSRDRGYGYTF. DNA for the CDR3: TGTGCCAGCAGCCGGGACAGGGGCTATGGCTACACCTTC.

The chain recombines TRBV9 with TRBJ2-7; 8 nucleotides match TRBD1. The length of the CDR3 is 15 residues. Per the germline V gene, CDR1 is SGDLS and CDR2 is YYNGEE. The trim removed 0 bases at V and 2 bases at J, leaving 4 bases unmatched. The CDR3 DNA reads TGTGCCAGCAGCGTAGAAGACAGGGGAACCTACGAGCAGTACTTC. As protein: CASSVEDRGTYEQYF. Full variable domain (remainder filled in from reference TRBV9 and TRBJ2-7): DSGVTQTPKHLITATGQRVTLRCSPRSGDLSVYWYQQSLDQGLQFLIQYYNGEERAKGNILERFSAQQFPDLHSELNLSSLELGDSALYFCASSVEDRGTYEQYFGPGTRLTVT.

The chain employs TRBV2 and TRBJ2-1; no firm D call. The CDR3 has 11 residues. The germline V and J ends were trimmed by 7 bases and 0 bases, with 1 base remaining between them. Germline CDR1 and CDR2: SNHLY and FYNNEI. The DNA of the CDR3 is TGTGCCAGCAACTCCTACAATGAGCAGTTCTTC. Translated: CASNSYNEQFF.

This sequence joins TRBV30 and TRBJ2-3; possibly TRBD1 for D (5 bases). The germline gives CDR1 GTSNPN, CDR2 SVGIG (reference sequence). Trimming shortened V by 0 bases and J by 3 bases, and 10 bases separated the two germline ends. The CDR3 covers 14 residues. DNA for the CDR3: TGTGCCTGGAGTGTAGGCAGGGCGACAGATACGCAGTATTTT. This encodes CAWSVGRATDTQYF.

The J gene is TRBJ2-3, the V gene TRBV11-2; D not certain. CDR3 length equals 12 residues. Per germline, CDR1 SGHAT and CDR2 FQNNGV. The V and J ends lost 1 base and 5 bases respectively, with 4 bases between them. CDR3 sequence reads: CASSLGGDTQYF. The DNA for the CDR3 is TGTGCCAGCAGCTTAGGGGGAGATACGCAGTATTTT.

This rearrangement joins TRBV27 to TRBJ2-1; 8 bases fit TRBD2. The germline V gene encodes CDR1 MNHEY and CDR2 SMNVEV (reference sequence). The CDR3 contains 19 residues. V lost 3 bases to trimming and J lost 0 bases; unmatched junction nucleotides: 13. DNA for the CDR3: TGTGCCAGCAGTTTTCTGGGACTAGGAACCGATAGCTCCTACAATGAGCAGTTCTTC. This sequence encodes CASSFLGLGTDSSYNEQFF.

The chain has TRBV7-8 and TRBJ1-1; D possibly corresponds to TRBD1 (6 bases). This CDR3 contains 14 residues. V lost 5 bases and J 3 bases, leaving 13 bases between the germline ends. Germline CDR1 and CDR2: SGHVS and FQNEAQ. The CDR3 region is CASSVQGWDTEAFF. DNA for the CDR3: TGTGCCAGCAGCGTGCAGGGGTGGGACACTGAAGCTTTCTTT.

This clone was picked up a small number of times. The rearrangement links TRBV2 to TRBJ1-1; D uncertain. CDR3 length: 15 amino acids. The germline V gene has CDR1 SNHLY and CDR2 FYNNEI. V shed 0 bases and J shed 3 bases, with 11 bases lying between them. CDR3 nucleotide sequence: TGTGCCAGCAGTGAAGCCCGGGTGGTCCACACTGAAGCTTTCTTT. This translates into CASSEARVVHTEAFF.

The genes are TRBV4-1 and TRBJ2-1; D is uncertain. Germline-derived CDR1 and CDR2 are MGHRA and YSYEKL. The CDR3 is made up of 13 amino acids. Between the trimmed V and J ends, which lost 4 bases and 7 bases, there was a span of 11 bases. The CDR3 nucleotides are TGCGCCAGCAGCCCAATCTCCTCTAATGAGCAGTTCTTC. As protein: CASSPISSNEQFF.

This rearrangement joins TRBV30 to TRBJ2-2; 7 nucleotides match TRBD1. Germline V gene data show CDR1 as GTSNPN and CDR2 as SVGIG (reference sequence). Trimming removed 1 base from V and 4 bases from J; junction bases left unmatched: 3. The CDR3 length is 14 residues. DNA for the CDR3: TGTGCCTGGAGTGAGGGGGCGCGCACCGGGGAGCTGTTTTTT. Translation gives CAWSEGARTGELFF.

The chain combines TRBV29-1 with TRBJ2-2; D remains unclear. CDR1 SQVTM and CDR2 ANQGSEA come from the germline V gene. V was pared by 4 bases and J by 0 bases, with 6 bases between. The CDR3 sequence is 13 residues long. The CDR3 DNA sequence: TGCAGCGTTGGCTCCCCGAACACCGGGGAGCTGTTTTTT. Translating it yields CSVGSPNTGELFF.

The CDR3 nucleotides are TGTGCCAGCAGCTTACAAGGGGGGACTAGCGGCACAGATACGCAGTATTTT. Encoded protein: CASSLQGGTSGTDTQYF. This sequence joins TRBV7-3 and TRBJ2-3, with 10 positions matching TRBD2. V lost 2 bases, J lost 1 base, and 6 bases stayed unmatched. The length of the CDR3 is 17 residues. Germline CDR1 is SGHTA and CDR2 is FQGTGA.

Of note for this clone: Mismatch with germline at one junction end may stem from a read error. This chain joins TRBV6-5 and TRBJ1-1; 8 bases are shared with TRBD1. The CDR3 totals 14 residues. CDR1 and CDR2 (germline): MNHEY, SVGAGI. CDR3 DNA: TGTGCCATCAGTGACCTCGGGACAGGATCTGAAGCTTTCTTT. This codes for CAISDLGTGSEAFF.

This sequence joins TRBV11-2 and TRBJ2-2; TRBD2 matches 9 bases. The CDR3 has 19 residues. V dropped 0 bases and J dropped 5; count of bases not matched to a gene: 13. Germline CDR1 SGHAT, CDR2 FQNNGV. DNA for the CDR3: TGTGCCAGCAGCTTAGATAGGGGGGCGGGAGGGCCTTGGACCGGGGAGCTGTTTTTT. As protein: CASSLDRGAGGPWTGELFF.